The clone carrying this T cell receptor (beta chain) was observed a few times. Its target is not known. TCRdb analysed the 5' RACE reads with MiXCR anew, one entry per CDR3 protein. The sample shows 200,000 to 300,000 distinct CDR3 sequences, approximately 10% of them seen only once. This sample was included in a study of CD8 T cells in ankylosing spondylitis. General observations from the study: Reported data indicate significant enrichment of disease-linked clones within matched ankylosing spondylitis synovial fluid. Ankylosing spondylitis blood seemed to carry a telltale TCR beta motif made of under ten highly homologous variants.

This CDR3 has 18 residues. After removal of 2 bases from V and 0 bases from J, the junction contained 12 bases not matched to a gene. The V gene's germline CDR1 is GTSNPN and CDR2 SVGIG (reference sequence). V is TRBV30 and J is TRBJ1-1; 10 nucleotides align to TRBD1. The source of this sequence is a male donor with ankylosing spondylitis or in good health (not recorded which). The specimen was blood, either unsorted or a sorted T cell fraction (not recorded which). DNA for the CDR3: TGTGCCTGGAGTCATTCGACAGGGGGCGCGGCCATGAACACTGAAGCTTTCTTT. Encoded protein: CAWSHSTGGAAMNTEAFF.